The entry that follows covers one T cell receptor (beta chain) sequence. The antigen remains unidentified. The V gene end was trimmed by 5 bases and the J gene end by 2 bases; junction bases not matched to a gene: 14. Germline CDR1 reads LGHNT; CDR2 reads FRNRAP. The CDR3 has 19 residues. A single record per CDR3 protein comes from TCRdb applying MiXCR to the reads. The sample holds 200,000 to 300,000 distinct CDR3 sequences, roughly 13% seen once. The data stem from a study of T cell repertoires in cytomegalovirus infection. For the study at large: Both CMV infection and a matching HLA type were indicated by public TCR beta signatures.

Regarding the study as a whole: Adding up the frequency of public TCR beta families identified people who carried CMV plus the relevant HLA. CMV-specific TCR beta clonotypes restricted by HLA-C were the ones dominating the ex vivo response.

The sample taken for sequencing was PBMCs. The rearrangement uses TRBV12-5 and TRBJ2-2; 10 bases agree with TRBD1. This receptor was taken from a human donor in good health (CMV status not recorded). Some clones in this sample may be carry-over from other donors' samples. CDR3 DNA: TGTGCTAGTGGTCACCGGGACAGGGGCCCCCTTTTTAACACCGGGGAGCTGTTTTTT. This encodes CASGHRDRGPLFNTGELFF.